This T cell receptor beta chain originates from a study of regulatory T cells in long-lasting Graves disease. Study results and limitations: Under persistent disease, TRBV28, TRBJ1-2 and TRBJ2-5 were used preferentially.

Arm-PCR of CDR3 regions and iRepertoire HTBI primers were used to build TCR beta libraries. TCRdb itself ran the multiplex PCR reads through MiXCR, one entry per CDR3 protein. The table lists roughly 520,000 distinct CDR3 sequences, 12% of them singletons. Indicated time point: newly diagnosed GD, antithyroid drugs for less than 3 months. PBMCs provided the RNA from which the TCR library was made. The CDR3 is 18 residues long. Germline CDR1 is LGHDT and CDR2 is YNNKEL (reference sequence). Germline trimming cut 0 bases from V and 7 bases from J; bases unmatched to any gene: 15. This clonotype came up many times. Its antigen is unidentified. These same records also appear under a second study, on T cells in Graves' hyperthyroidism and ophthalmopathy.

The receptor was derived from a woman in her 30s with Graves disease. The rearrangement links TRBV3-1 to TRBJ2-1; 7 bases fit TRBD2. Sequenced here: peripheral blood mononuclear cells (PBMCs), sampled at new diagnosis, from a patient treated with antithyroid drugs. The CDR3 DNA reads TGTGCCAGCAGCCAAGAGAGGCGGGAGAGGTTTCTTCGGAATGAGCAGTTCTTC. It is translated as CASSQERRERFLRNEQFF.